This T cell receptor (beta chain) was recovered during a study of technical replicates of blood from four donors. Sequencing used immunoSEQ multiplex PCR; TCRdb keeps in-frame clones, though not all of them. The sample includes nearly 80,000 clones, roughly 96% of them seen just once. The CDR3 is 14 amino acids. Trimming stripped 5 bases from V and 0 bases from J, with 10 bases between. Germline V gives CDR1 MNHNY, CDR2 SVGAGI (reference sequence). V usage is TRBV6-6 and J usage is TRBJ1-2; D is unresolved. The source material was T cells isolated from PBMCs. The TCR was taken from a human donor in good health. CDR3 sequence reads: CASSASVTNYGYTF. The CDR3 nucleotides read TGTGCCAGCAGTGCCAGTGTCACTAACTATGGCTACACCTTC.